The present T cell receptor beta chain was sequenced within a study of preoperative IRX-2 immunotherapy in early breast cancer. Clones were read by immunoSEQ multiplex PCR, and TCRdb kept only the in-frame ones, dropping some. The sample records about 98,000 clones, roughly 88% being singletons. Treatment: preoperative locoregional IRX-2 cytokine immunotherapy. Preoperative locoregional IRX-2 cytokine immunotherapy was tested in the phase Ib source study. This clonotype was sampled from a human donor with breast cancer. The sample in question was tumor tissue, obtained after IRX-2 immunotherapy.

The CDR3 sequence is CASSVRFRGTDTEAFF. In DNA, the CDR3 is TGTGCCAGCAGCGTCCGATTTAGGGGGACTGACACTGAAGCTTTCTTT. This chain links TRBV11-3 with TRBJ1-1; tentative D call: TRBD1 (6 bases). The germline V gene has CDR1 SGHNT and CDR2 YENEEA. This CDR3 region has 16 residues. V was pared by 5 bases and J by 3 bases, with 19 bases between.